This T cell receptor beta chain derives from a study of a mutant IDH1 vaccine in newly diagnosed glioma. Study-level background: Vaccination followed radiotherapy alone by 4-6 weeks, or accompanied temozolomide cycles. Radiotherapy, temozolomide, or both had been given previously, and both were given to most. Notes on the study in general: No link was apparently found between pseudoprogression and changes in top peripheral T cell clonotypes.

Time point described: week 35, safety follow-up. A 20-mer mutant IDH1 peptide at 300 ug was injected subcutaneously with topical imiquimod. On this clone itself: Its target is not known.

The table came from immunoSEQ multiplex PCR; TCRdb's copy has only in-frame clones and leaves some out. The sample lists tens of thousands of clones; roughly 74% were seen once. Germline CDR1 and CDR2: SGHDT and YYEEEE. The J segment lost 7 bases and the V segment lost 4 bases, leaving 15 bases of the junction unmatched. The CDR3 runs 16 residues. The clonotype comes from a man in his fifties with glioma. The input for sequencing was PBMCs, taken from a glioma patient whose treatment included an IDH1 peptide vaccine. The chain uses TRBV5-6 and TRBJ2-7; 9 bases are shared with TRBD1. The CDR3 protein is CASSAYRGPGRFEQYF. The CDR3 bases are TGTGCCAGCAGCGCTTACAGGGGGCCGGGTCGGTTTGAGCAGTACTTC.